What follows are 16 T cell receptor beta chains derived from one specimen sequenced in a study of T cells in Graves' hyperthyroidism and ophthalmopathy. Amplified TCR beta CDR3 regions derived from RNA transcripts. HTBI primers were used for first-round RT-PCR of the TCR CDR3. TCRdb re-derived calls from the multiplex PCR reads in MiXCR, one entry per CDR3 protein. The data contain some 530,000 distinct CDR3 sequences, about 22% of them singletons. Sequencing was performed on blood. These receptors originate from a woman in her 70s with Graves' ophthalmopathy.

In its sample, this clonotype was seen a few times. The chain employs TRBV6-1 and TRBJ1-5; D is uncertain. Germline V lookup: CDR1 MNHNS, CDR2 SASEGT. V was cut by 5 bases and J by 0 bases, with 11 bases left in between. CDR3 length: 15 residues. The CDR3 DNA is TGTGCCAGCAGTTCCCGCCTCTCTAGCAATCAGCCCCAGCATTTT. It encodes CASSSRLSSNQPQHF.

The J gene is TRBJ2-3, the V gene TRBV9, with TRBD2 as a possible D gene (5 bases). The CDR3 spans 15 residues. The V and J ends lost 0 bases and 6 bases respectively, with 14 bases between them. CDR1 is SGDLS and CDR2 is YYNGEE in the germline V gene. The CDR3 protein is CASSVGGSRIDTQYF. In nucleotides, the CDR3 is TGTGCCAGCAGCGTAGGAGGGAGTAGAATCGATACGCAGTATTTT.

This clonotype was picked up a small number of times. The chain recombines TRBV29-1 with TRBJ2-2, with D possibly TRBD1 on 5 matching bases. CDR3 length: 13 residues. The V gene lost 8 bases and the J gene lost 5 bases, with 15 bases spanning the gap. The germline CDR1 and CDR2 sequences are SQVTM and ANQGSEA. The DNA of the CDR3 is TGCAGCTTCCGAACAGGCGCGACCGGGGAGCTGTTTTTT. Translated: CSFRTGATGELFF.

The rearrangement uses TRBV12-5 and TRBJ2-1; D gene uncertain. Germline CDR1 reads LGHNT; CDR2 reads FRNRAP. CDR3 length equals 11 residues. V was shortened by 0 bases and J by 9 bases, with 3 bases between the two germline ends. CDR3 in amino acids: CASGLVIEQFF. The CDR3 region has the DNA TGTGCTAGTGGTTTGGTAATTGAGCAGTTCTTC.

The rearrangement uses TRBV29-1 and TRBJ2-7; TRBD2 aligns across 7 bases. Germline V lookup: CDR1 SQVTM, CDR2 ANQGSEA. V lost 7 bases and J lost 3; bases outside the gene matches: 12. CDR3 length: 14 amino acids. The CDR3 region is CSAVSAGVIYEQYF. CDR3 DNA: TGCAGCGCCGTTTCGGCGGGAGTAATCTACGAGCAGTACTTC.

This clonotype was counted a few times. The CDR3 reads CASPNHYGYTF. In DNA form, the CDR3 reads TGCGCCAGCCCTAATCACTATGGCTACACCTTC. The genes are TRBV10-1 and TRBJ1-2; D gene ambiguous. Trimming removed 8 bases from V and 3 bases from J, with 7 bases in between. Germline loops: CDR1 WNHNN, CDR2 SYGVQD (reference sequence). The CDR3 contains 11 residues.

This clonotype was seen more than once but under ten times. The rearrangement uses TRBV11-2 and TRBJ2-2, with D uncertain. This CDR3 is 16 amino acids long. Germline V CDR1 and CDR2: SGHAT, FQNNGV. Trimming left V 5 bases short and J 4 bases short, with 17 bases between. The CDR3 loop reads CASSRLLSRSTGELFF. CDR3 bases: TGTGCCAGCAGCCGTCTGCTGAGTAGGTCCACCGGGGAGCTGTTTTTT.

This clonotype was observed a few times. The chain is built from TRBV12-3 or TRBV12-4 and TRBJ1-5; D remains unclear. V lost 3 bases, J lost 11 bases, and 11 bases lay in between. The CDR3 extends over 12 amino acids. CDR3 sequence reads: CASSFGLAAQHF. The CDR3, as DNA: TGTGCCAGCAGTTTCGGGTTAGCGGCCCAGCATTTT.

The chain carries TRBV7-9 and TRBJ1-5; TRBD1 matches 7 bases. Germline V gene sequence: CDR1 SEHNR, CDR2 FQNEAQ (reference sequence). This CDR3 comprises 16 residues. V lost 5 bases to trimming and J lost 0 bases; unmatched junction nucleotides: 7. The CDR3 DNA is TGTGCCAGCAGCGGGGACAGACAATATAGCAATCAGCCCCAGCATTTT. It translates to CASSGDRQYSNQPQHF.

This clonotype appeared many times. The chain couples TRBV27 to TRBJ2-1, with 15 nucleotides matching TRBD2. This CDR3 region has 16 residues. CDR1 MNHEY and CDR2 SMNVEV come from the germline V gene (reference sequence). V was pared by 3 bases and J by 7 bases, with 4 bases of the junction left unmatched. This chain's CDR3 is CASSFHGLAGGNEQFF. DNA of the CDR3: TGTGCCAGCAGTTTCCACGGACTAGCGGGAGGGAATGAGCAGTTCTTC.

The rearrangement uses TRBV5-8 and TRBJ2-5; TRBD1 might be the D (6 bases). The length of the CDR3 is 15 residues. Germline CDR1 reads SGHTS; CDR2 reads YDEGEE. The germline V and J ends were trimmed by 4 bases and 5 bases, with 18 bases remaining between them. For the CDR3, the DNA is TGTGCCAGCAGCCCGAAGGAACAGGGTTCGGAGACCCAGTACTTC. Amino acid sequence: CASSPKEQGSETQYF.

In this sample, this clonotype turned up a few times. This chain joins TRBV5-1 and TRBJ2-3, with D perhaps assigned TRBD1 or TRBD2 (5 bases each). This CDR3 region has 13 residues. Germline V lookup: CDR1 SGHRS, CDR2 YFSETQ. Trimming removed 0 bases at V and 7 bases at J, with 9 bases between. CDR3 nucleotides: TGCGCCAGCAGCTTGGAGGGACGGTATACGCAGTATTTT. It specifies CASSLEGRYTQYF.

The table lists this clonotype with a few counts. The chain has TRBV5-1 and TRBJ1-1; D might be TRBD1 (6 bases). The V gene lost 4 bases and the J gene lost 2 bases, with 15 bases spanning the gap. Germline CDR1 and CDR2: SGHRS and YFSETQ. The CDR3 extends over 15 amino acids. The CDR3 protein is CASSLVPGANTEAFF. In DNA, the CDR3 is TGCGCCAGCAGCCTAGTTCCAGGGGCCAACACTGAAGCTTTCTTT.

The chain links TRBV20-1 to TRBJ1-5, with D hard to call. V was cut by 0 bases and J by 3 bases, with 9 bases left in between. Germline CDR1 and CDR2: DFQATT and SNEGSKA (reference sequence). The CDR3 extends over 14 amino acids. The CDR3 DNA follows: TGCAGTGCTAGAGATCCGGGCCCCAATCAGCCCCAGCATTTT. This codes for CSARDPGPNQPQHF.

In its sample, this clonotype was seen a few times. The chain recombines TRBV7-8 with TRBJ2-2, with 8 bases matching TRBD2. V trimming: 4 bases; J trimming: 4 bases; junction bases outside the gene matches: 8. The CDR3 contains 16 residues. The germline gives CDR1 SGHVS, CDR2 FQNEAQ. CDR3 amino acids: CASSYAGTSRTGELFF. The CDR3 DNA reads TGTGCCAGCAGCTACGCCGGGACTAGTCGCACCGGGGAGCTGTTTTTT.

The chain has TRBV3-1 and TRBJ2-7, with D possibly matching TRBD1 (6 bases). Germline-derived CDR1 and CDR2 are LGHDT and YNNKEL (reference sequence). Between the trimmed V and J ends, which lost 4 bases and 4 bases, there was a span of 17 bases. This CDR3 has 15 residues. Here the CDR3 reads CASSRSSGGEYEQYF. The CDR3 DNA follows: TGTGCCAGCAGCCGCTCGTCTGGGGGCGAATACGAGCAGTACTTC.